The following is a T cell receptor beta chain sequence with its context. Its specificity is not known. The source of the sample is a study of OX40 agonist ivuxolimab in advanced cancers. TCRdb's copy holds only in-frame clones and misses some; the assay was immunoSEQ multiplex PCR. This table holds about 27,000 clones, around 86% found once. This CDR3 is 14 amino acids long. Germline V gives CDR1 MDHEN, CDR2 SYDVKM. With 5 bases removed from V and 4 bases from J, the gap between germline ends came to 15 bases. Study results and limitations: Low clonal expansion, among the lowest seen, marked partial responders at 0.1-3.0 mg/kg. At 0.1 to 3.0 mg/kg, CD4+ and CD8+ blood T cells expanded clonally by week 6.

The chain links TRBV28 to TRBJ2-7; possibly TRBD2 for D (6 bases). The source is an adult with an advanced solid tumor such as melanoma, head and neck, liver or kidney cancer. This specimen consisted of CD4+ or CD8+ T cells sorted from blood, obtained in a trial of the OX40 agonist ivuxolimab. The CDR3 region has the DNA TGTGCCAGCAGTCCCTCGGGGGTTGGGTACGAGCAGTACTTC. Translated: CASSPSGVGYEQYF. Full variable domain (remainder filled in from reference TRBV28 and TRBJ2-7): DVKVTQSSRYLVKRTGEKVFLECVQDMDHENMFWYRQDPGLGLRLIYFSYDVKMKEKGDIPEGYSVSREKKERFSLILESASTNQTSMYLCASSPSGVGYEQYFGPGTRLTVT.